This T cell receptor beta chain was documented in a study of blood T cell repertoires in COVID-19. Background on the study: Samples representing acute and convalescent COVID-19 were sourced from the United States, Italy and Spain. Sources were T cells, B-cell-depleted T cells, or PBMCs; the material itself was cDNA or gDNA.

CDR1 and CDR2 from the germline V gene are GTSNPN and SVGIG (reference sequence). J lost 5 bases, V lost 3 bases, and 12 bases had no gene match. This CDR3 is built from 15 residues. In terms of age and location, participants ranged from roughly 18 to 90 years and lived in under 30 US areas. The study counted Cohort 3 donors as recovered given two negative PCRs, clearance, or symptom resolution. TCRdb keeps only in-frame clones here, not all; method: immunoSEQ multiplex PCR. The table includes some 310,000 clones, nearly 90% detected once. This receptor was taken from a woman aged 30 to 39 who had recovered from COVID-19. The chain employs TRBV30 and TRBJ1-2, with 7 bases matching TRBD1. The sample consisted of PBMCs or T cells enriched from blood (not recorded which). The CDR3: CAWRWYRGIVYGYTF. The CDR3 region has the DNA TGTGCCTGGAGGTGGTACAGGGGCATCGTATATGGCTACACCTTC.